This T cell receptor beta chain was identified during a study of cytomegalovirus exposure and HLA in healthy donors. These donors were members of the approximately 120-subject validation cohort, a group separate from the roughly 670-subject first cohort. Turning to this clone: Its target is unknown.

Deletions cut 5 bases from V and 6 bases from J, with 9 bases between. The CDR3 is made up of 12 amino acids. Germline V gene sequence: CDR1 SGHNT, CDR2 YENEEA. Assay used: immunoSEQ multiplex PCR; TCRdb lists only in-frame clones, some missing. In the table there are 97,000 or so clones, about 90% of which are singletons. Study outcomes and limitations: The listing of 160 or so TCR beta chains classed them as cytomegalovirus-associated.

The genes are TRBV11-3 and TRBJ2-3; TRBD2 might be the D (5 bases). The TCR comes from a man aged 18 to 29 in good health and CMV-seropositive. The sequencing input was PBMCs. The CDR3 DNA is TGTGCCAGCAGCAATGGCGGGGATACGCAGTATTTT. Its translation: CASSNGGDTQYF. The whole variable domain, remainder taken from reference TRBV11-3 and TRBJ2-3, is EAGVVQSPRYKIIEKKQPVAFWCNPISGHNTLYWYLQNLGQGPELLIRYENEEAVDDSQLPKDRFSAERLKGVDSTLKIQPAELGDSAVYLCASSNGGDTQYFGPGTRLTVL.